This is a list of T cell receptor beta chains from one sample in a study of cytomegalovirus exposure and HLA in healthy donors. Sequencing used immunoSEQ multiplex PCR; TCRdb keeps in-frame clones, though not all of them. The table records approximately 110,000 clones, 15% of them present only once. The sample taken for sequencing was PBMCs. These receptor sequences come from a woman under 30 in good health and CMV-seronegative. The CDR3 runs from the conserved cysteine through the conserved F or W. D genes are given only for firm matches. Size tells how often a clone was seen (once, few, many) or the class of an expanded clone, and some rows leave it out.

CDR3 protein: CASSQGSRDSQYF
CDR3 DNA: TGTGCCAGCAGCCAAGGGTCGCGGGATTCGCAGTATTTT
D gene: .
clone size: .
J gene: TRBJ2-3
V gene: TRBV11-2

CDR3 protein: CASSLMERSQRDTQYF
CDR3 DNA: TGTGCCAGCAGCTTAATGGAGCGGTCACAGAGAGATACGCAGTATTTT
D gene: .
clone size: few
J gene: TRBJ2-3
V gene: TRBV5-4

CDR3 protein: CASSLLPQAGGETQYF
CDR3 DNA: TGCGCCAGCAGCCTCCTCCCCCAGGCGGGAGGGGAGACCCAGTACTTC
D gene: TRBD2
clone size: .
J gene: TRBJ2-5
V gene: TRBV5-1

CDR3 protein: CASSASSGGASEQFF
CDR3 DNA: TGTGCCAGCAGCGCTTCTAGCGGGGGGGCCAGTGAGCAGTTCTTC
D gene: TRBD2
clone size: few
J gene: TRBJ2-1
V gene: TRBV7-3

CDR3 protein: CASCRWEGELNQPQHF
CDR3 DNA: TGTGCCAGCTGCAGGTGGGAAGGGGAACTCAATCAGCCCCAGCATTTT
D gene: .
clone size: .
J gene: TRBJ1-5
V gene: TRBV11-3

CDR3 protein: CASSQATDRVTYEQYF
CDR3 DNA: TGCGCCAGCAGCCAGGCGACGGACAGGGTTACCTACGAGCAGTACTTC
D gene: TRBD1
clone size: .
J gene: TRBJ2-7
V gene: TRBV4-1

CDR3 protein: CASSLGQGAGQPQHF
CDR3 DNA: TGTGCCAGCAGCTTAGGACAGGGGGCGGGTCAGCCCCAGCATTTT
D gene: TRBD1
clone size: .
J gene: TRBJ1-5
V gene: TRBV11-2

CDR3 protein: CASSWGKGRESGNTIYF
CDR3 DNA: TGTGCCAGCAGCTGGGGTAAAGGGCGGGAGTCTGGAAACACCATATATTTT
D gene: .
clone size: .
J gene: TRBJ1-3
V gene: TRBV4-2

CDR3 protein: CASTLDRRNGYTF
CDR3 DNA: TGTGCCAGCACCCTAGACAGGAGAAATGGCTACACCTTC
D gene: .
clone size: .
J gene: TRBJ1-2
V gene: TRBV2

CDR3 protein: CASSSNPGLAGRNEQFF
CDR3 DNA: TGTGCTAGCAGCTCAAATCCGGGACTAGCGGGAAGGAATGAGCAGTTCTTC
D gene: TRBD2
clone size: .
J gene: TRBJ2-1
V gene: TRBV7-7